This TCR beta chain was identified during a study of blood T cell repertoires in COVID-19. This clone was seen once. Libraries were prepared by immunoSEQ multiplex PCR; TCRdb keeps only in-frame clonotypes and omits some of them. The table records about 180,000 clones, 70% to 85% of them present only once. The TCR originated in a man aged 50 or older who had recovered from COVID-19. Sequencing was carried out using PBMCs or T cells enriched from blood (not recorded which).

The CDR3 is CSVVRGSTEAFF. Written as DNA, the CDR3 is TGCAGCGTTGTCCGGGGAAGCACTGAAGCTTTCTTT. The gene calls are TRBV29-1 and TRBJ1-1; D ambiguous. The V end was cut by 4 bases, the J end by 4 bases, with 10 bases between. The CDR3 sequence is 12 residues long. CDR1 and CDR2 (germline): SQVTM, ANQGSEA.